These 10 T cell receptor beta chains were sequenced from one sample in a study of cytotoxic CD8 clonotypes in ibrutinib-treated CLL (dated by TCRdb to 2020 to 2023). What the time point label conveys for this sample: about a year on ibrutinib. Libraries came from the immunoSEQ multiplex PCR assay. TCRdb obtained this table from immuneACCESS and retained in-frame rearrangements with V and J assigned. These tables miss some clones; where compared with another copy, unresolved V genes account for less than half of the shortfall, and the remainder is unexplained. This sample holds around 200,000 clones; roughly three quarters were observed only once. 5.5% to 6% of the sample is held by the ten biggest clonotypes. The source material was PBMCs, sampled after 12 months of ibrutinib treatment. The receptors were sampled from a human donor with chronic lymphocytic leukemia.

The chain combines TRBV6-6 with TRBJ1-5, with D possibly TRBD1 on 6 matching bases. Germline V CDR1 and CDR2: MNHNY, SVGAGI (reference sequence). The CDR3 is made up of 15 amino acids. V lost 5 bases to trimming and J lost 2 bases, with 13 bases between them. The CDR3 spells CASSEQGTGNQPQHF. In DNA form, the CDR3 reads TGTGCCAGCAGTGAGCAGGGGACGGGCAATCAGCCCCAGCATTTT.

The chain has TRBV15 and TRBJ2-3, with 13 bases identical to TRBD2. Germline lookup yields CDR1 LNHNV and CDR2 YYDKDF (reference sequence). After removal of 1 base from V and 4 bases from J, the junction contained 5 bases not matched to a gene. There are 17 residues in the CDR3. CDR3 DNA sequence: TGTGCCACCAGCAGAGGGACTAGCGGGAGAACGGCAGATACGCAGTATTTT. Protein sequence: CATSRGTSGRTADTQYF.

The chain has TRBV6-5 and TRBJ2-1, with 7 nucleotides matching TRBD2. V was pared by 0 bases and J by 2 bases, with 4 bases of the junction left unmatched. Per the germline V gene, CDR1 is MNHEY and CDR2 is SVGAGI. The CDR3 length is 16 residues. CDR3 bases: TGTGCCAGCAGTTACTCTGGACTAGACCCCTACAATGAGCAGTTCTTC. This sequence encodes CASSYSGLDPYNEQFF.

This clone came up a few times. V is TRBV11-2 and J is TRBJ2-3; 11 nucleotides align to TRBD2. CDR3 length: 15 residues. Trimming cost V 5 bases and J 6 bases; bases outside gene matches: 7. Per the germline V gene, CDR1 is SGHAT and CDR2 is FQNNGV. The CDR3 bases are TGTGCCAGCAGCGCTAGCGGGGGGAGCAGGGATACGCAGTATTTT. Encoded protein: CASSASGGSRDTQYF.

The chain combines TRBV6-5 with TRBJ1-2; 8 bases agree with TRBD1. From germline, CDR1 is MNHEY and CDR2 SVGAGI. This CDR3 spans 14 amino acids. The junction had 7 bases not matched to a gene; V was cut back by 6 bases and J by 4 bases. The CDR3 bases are TGTGCCAGCAGACCGGACAGGGCAGCCTATGGCTACACCTTC. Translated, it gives CASRPDRAAYGYTF.

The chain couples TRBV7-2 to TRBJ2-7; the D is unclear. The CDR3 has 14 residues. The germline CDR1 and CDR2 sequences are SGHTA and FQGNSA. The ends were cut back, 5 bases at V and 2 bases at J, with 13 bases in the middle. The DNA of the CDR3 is TGTGCCAGCAGCGCCACTCAGCCTCCCTACGAGCAGTACTTC. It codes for CASSATQPPYEQYF.

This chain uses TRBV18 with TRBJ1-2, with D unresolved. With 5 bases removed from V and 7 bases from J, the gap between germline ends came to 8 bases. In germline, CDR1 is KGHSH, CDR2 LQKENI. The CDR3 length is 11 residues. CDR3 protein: CASSLHGGYTF. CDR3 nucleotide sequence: TGTGCCAGCTCATTACACGGTGGCTACACCTTC.

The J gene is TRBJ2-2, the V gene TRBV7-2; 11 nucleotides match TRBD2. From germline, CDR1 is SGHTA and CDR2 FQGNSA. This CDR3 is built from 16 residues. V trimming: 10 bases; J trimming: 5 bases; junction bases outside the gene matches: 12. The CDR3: CAIERGLAGGTGELFF. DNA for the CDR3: TGTGCCATCGAGAGGGGTCTAGCGGGAGGAACCGGGGAGCTGTTTTTT.

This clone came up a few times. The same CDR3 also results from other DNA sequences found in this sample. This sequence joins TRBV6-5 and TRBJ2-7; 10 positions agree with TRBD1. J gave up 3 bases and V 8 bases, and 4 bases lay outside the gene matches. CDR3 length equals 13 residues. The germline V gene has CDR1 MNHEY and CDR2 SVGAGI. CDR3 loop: CASLGQGVYEQYF. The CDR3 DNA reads TGTGCCAGCCTCGGACAGGGGGTCTACGAGCAGTACTTC.

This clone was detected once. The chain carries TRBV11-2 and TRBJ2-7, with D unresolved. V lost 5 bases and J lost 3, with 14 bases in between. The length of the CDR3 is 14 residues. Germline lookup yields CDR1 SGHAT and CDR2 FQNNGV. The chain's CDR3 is CASSPRIARYEQYF. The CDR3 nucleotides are TGTGCCAGCAGCCCCCGGATAGCCCGCTACGAGCAGTACTTC.